The T cell receptor beta chain under discussion was sequenced for a study of cytomegalovirus exposure and HLA in healthy donors. With 2 bases removed from V and 9 bases from J, the gap between germline ends came to 18 bases. Germline assignment: CDR1 SGHKS and CDR2 YYEKEE (reference sequence). The CDR3 has 15 residues. Amplification used 60 Vbeta primers and 13 Jbeta primers. Generated by immunoSEQ multiplex PCR, the TCRdb table keeps only in-frame clones and is missing some. The sample holds about 140,000 clones; roughly 80% are singletons and the top ten take roughly 4.7%. This chain uses TRBV5-5 with TRBJ1-5, with D unclear. The sample taken for sequencing was PBMCs. The sequence was collected from a middle-aged man in good health and CMV-seronegative. The CDR3 DNA follows: TGTGCCAGCAGCTTTTCCGGGGTCCTGGGAGGGCCCCAGCATTTT. Its translation: CASSFSGVLGGPQHF.